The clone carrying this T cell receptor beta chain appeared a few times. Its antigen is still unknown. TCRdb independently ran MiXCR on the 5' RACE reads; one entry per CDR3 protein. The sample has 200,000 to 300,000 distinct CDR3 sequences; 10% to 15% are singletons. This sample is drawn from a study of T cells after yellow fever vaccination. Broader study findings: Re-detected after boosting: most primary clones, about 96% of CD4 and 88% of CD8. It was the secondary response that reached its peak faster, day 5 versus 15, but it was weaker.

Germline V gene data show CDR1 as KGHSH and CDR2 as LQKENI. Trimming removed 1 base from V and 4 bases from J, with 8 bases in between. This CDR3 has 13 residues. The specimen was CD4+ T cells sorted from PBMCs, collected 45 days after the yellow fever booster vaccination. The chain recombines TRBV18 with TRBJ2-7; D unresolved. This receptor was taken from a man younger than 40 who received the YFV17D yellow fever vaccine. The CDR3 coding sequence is TGTGCCAGCTCACCACGGGAACCATACGAGCAGTACTTC. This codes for CASSPREPYEQYF.